This T cell receptor beta chain appears in the sequencing data of a study of shared clonotypes between healthy human individuals. Repertoires were generated with immunoSEQ multiplex PCR, while TCRdb's copy carries only in-frame clones and drops some. Of about 600,000 clones listed, 97% are singletons. CDR1 and CDR2 from the germline V gene are MNHEY and SMNVEV (reference sequence). This CDR3 region has 19 residues. Trimming took 6 bases from V and 0 from J, leaving 24 bases between them. Details on this clone: Its antigen is still unknown.

Study observations and caveats: Clonotypes which were not shared had lower generation probabilities than clonotypes that all four donors shared.

The source is a woman between 25 and 40 years old in good health. The sequenced sample consisted of naive CD4+ T cells sorted from blood. The subset is: CD45RA+ positively selected. The chain employs TRBV27 and TRBJ1-5; D ambiguous. This chain's CDR3 is CASRPHRPEGFYSNQPQHF. The CDR3 DNA is TGTGCCAGCAGACCACACCGTCCTGAAGGGTTTTATAGCAATCAGCCCCAGCATTTT.